The source of this T cell receptor (beta chain) is a study of blood T cell repertoires in COVID-19. Background on the study: PBMCs, B-cell-depleted T cells, or T cells were the source of the cDNA or gDNA that made up the material.

In its sample, this clone was seen a few times. Per the original methods: Reference gene primer amplification yielded estimated nucleated cell counts. TCRdb's table, derived via immunoSEQ multiplex PCR, lists solely in-frame clones and lacks some. V, J and clone size are taken as reported in that table, and D and trimming were inferred from the DNA itself. Here the sample spans about 80,000 clones, about 82% being singletons. V was pared by 4 bases and J by 5 bases, with 11 bases between. The CDR3 loop spans 13 amino acids. Per the germline V gene, CDR1 is SEHNR and CDR2 is FQNEAQ (reference sequence).

The chain uses TRBV7-9 and TRBJ1-1, with D possibly matching TRBD1 (5 bases). Sequenced sample: peripheral blood. The receptor's source is a man aged 45-65 years with COVID-19, enrolled during active disease. The DNA of the CDR3 is TGTGCCAGCAGCTCGACAGAACGAACTGAAGCTTTCTTT. It encodes CASSSTERTEAFF.